This TCR beta chain stems from a study of cytomegalovirus exposure and HLA in healthy donors. Study results and limitations: In a later analysis, a genetic analysis reported fewer productive-TCR N-insertions in an Asian-associated ancestry cluster than the cohort average. Presence/absence analyses treated sequencing depth as roughly uniform across donors.

PCR employed 60 Vbeta and 13 Jbeta primers. Sequenced by immunoSEQ multiplex PCR; TCRdb stores in-frame clones only, minus some. The sample table sets out 150,000 or so clones. Unmatched junction bases numbered 6, after V lost 6 bases and J lost 3 bases. From germline, CDR1 is SGDLS and CDR2 YYNGEE. The CDR3 is 15 amino acids. Turning to this clone: Its cognate antigen is unknown.

The clonotype comes from a woman in her forties or fifties in good health and CMV-seronegative. V and J are TRBV9 and TRBJ2-1; 10 bases fit TRBD1. Sequenced sample: PBMCs. CDR3 DNA sequence: TGTGCCAGCACCCAGGGACAGGGGAGCTACAATGAGCAGTTCTTC. Its translation is CASTQGQGSYNEQFF.